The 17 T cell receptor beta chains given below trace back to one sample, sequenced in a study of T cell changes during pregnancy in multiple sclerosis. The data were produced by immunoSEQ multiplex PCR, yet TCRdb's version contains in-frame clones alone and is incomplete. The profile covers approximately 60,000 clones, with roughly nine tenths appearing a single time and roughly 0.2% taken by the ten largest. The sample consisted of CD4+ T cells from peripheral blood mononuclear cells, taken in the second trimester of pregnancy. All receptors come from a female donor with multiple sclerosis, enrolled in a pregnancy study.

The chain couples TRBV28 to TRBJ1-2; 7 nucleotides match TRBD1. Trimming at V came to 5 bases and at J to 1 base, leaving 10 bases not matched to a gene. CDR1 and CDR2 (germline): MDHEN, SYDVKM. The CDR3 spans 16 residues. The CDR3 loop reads CASSPGTAIHNYGYTF. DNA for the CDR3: TGTGCCAGCAGTCCGGGGACAGCTATCCATAACTATGGCTACACCTTC.

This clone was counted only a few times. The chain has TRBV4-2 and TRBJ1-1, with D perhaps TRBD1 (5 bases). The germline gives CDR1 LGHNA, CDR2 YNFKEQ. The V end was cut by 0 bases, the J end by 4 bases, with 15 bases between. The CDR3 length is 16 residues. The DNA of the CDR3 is TGTGCCAGCAGCCAAGATCCCGTGGGGGGAGGCACTGAAGCTTTCTTT. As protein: CASSQDPVGGGTEAFF.

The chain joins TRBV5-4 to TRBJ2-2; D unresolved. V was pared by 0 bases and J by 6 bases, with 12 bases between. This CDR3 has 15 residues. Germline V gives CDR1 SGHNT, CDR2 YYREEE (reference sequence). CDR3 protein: CASSLGQVNSGELFF. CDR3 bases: TGTGCCAGCAGCTTGGGCCAGGTTAACTCCGGGGAGCTGTTTTTT.

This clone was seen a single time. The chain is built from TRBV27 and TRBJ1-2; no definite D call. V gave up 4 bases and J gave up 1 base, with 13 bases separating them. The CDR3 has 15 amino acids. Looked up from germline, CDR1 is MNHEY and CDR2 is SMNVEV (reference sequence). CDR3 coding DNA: TGTGCCAGCAGTTCCCGTCCGGGTAATAACTATGGCTACACCTTC. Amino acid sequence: CASSSRPGNNYGYTF.

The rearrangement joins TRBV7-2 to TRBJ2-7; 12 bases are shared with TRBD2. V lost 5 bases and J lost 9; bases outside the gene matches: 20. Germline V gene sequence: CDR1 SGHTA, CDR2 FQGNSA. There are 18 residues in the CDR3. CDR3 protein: CASSPVAARGLAGDGQYF. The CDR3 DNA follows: TGTGCCAGCAGCCCCGTGGCGGCGCGGGGACTAGCGGGCGACGGGCAGTACTTC.

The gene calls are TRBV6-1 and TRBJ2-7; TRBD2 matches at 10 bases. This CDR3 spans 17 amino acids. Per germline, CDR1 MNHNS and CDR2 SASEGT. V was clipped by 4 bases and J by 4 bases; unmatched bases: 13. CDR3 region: CASSGPLKREGHYEQYF. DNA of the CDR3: TGTGCCAGCAGTGGGCCCCTTAAGCGGGAGGGCCATTACGAGCAGTACTTC.

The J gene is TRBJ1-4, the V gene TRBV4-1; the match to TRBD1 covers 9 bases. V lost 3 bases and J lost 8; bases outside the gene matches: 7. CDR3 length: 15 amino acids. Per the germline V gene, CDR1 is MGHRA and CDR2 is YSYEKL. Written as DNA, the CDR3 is TGCGCCAGCAGCCAGCCTACAGGGGGCTGGGAAAAACTGTTTTTT. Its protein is CASSQPTGGWEKLFF.

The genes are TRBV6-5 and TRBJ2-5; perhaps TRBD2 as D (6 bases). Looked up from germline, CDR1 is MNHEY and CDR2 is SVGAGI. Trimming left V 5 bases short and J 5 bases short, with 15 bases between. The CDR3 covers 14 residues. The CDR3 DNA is TGTGCCAGCAGTAGGGGCAGGGCGGGGGAGACCCAGTACTTC. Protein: CASSRGRAGETQYF.

CDR3 region: CASQRGSGNTIYF. The CDR3 DNA follows: TGTGCCAGCCAAAGGGGCTCTGGAAACACCATATATTTT. V usage is TRBV6-5 and J usage is TRBJ1-3; D is possibly TRBD1 (5 bases). CDR1 and CDR2 from the germline V gene are MNHEY and SVGAGI. The CDR3 totals 13 residues. Trimming pared 8 bases from V and 0 bases from J, leaving 8 bases between.

The CDR3 region is CATSRDRQETQYF. The DNA of the CDR3 is TGTGCCACCAGCAGAGATCGCCAAGAGACCCAGTACTTC. This chain uses TRBV15 with TRBJ2-5; D ambiguous. The germline CDR1 and CDR2 sequences are LNHNV and YYDKDF (reference sequence). V was shortened by 0 bases and J by 1 base, with 3 bases between the two germline ends. CDR3 length equals 13 residues.

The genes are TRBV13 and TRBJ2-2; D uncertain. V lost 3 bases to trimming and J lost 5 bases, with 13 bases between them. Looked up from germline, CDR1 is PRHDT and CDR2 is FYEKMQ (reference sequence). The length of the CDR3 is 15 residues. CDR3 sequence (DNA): TGTGCCAGCAGCTTTGAAGCATTTGGTACCGGGGAGCTGTTTTTT. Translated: CASSFEAFGTGELFF.

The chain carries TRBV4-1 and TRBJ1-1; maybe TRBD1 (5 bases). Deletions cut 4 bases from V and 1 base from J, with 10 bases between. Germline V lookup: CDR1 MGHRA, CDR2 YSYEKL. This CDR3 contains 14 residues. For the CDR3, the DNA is TGCGCCAGCAGCCCATTGGGGGGGAACACTGAAGCTTTCTTT. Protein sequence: CASSPLGGNTEAFF.

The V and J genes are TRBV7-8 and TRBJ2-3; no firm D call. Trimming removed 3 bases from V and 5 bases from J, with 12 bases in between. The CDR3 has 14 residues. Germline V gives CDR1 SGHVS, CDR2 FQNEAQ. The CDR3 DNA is TGTGCCAGCAGCTTCAAGAGATCGAGAGATACGCAGTATTTT. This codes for CASSFKRSRDTQYF.

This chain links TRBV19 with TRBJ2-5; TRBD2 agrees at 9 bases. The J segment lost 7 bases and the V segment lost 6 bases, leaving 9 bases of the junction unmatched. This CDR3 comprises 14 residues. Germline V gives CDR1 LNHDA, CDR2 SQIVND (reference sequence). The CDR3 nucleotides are TGTGCCAGTAGCCCCGCGGGGGGGCAAAGGACCCAGTACTTC. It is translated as CASSPAGGQRTQYF.

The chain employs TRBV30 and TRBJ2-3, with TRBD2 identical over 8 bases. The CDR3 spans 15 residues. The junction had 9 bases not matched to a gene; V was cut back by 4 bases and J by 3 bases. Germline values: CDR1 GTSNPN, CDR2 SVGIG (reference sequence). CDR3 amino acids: CAWNPPLAATDTQYF. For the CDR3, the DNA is TGTGCCTGGAACCCCCCACTAGCGGCTACAGATACGCAGTATTTT. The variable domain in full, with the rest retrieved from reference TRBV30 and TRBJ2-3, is SQTIHQWPATLVQPVGSPLSLECTVEGTSNPNLYWYRQAAGRGLQLLFYSVGIGQISSEVPQNLSASRPQDRQFILSSKKLLLSDSGFYLCAWNPPLAATDTQYFGPGTRLTVL.

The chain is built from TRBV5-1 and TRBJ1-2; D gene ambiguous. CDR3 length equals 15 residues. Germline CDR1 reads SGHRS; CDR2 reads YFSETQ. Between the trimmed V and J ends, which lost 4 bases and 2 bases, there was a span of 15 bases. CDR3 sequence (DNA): TGCGCCAGCAGCCTCGGGAGCGGGCCCAACTATGGCTACACCTTC. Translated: CASSLGSGPNYGYTF. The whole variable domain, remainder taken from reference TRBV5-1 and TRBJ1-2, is KAGVTQTPRYLIKTRGQQVTLSCSPISGHRSVSWYQQTPGQGLQFLFEYFSETQRNKGNFPGRFSGRQFSNSRSEMNVSTLELGDSALYLCASSLGSGPNYGYTFGSGTRLTVV.

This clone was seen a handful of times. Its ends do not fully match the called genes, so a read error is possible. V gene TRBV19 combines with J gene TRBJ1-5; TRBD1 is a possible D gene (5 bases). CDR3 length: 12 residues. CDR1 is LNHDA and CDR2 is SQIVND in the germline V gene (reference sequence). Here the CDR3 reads CSGLGGDQPQHF. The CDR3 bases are TGCTCGGGCCTTGGGGGGGATCAGCCCCAGCATTTT.